This is a list of T cell receptor beta chains from one sample in a study of blood T cells in healthy people across ages. TCRdb re-called the 5' RACE reads through MiXCR, storing one row per CDR3 protein. This table has hundreds of thousands of distinct CDR3 sequences, 58% appearing once. Sequencing was carried out using blood. These receptor sequences come from a man aged 60 to 69 in good health. CDR3s include the opening cysteine and the closing phenylalanine or tryptophan. D genes are given only for firm matches. Clone size is shown for a subset of rows, as once, few, many or a class of expanded clone.

j_gene: TRBJ1-2; abundance: -; d_gene: -; v_gene: TRBV4-1; CDR3aa: CASSRVGEANYGYTF; CDR3nt: TGCGCCAGCAGTCGGGTGGGAGAGGCTAACTATGGCTACACCTTC
j_gene: TRBJ1-4; abundance: -; d_gene: TRBD1; v_gene: TRBV13; CDR3aa: CASSFYRGANEKLFF; CDR3nt: TGTGCCAGCAGCTTTTACAGGGGGGCTAATGAAAAACTGTTTTTT
j_gene: TRBJ2-1; abundance: few; d_gene: -; v_gene: TRBV6-6; CDR3aa: CASTQEPPWDEQFF; CDR3nt: TGTGCCAGCACCCAGGAACCCCCCTGGGATGAGCAGTTCTTC
j_gene: TRBJ1-1; abundance: many; d_gene: -; v_gene: TRBV7-2; CDR3aa: CASSLGGSAEAFF; CDR3nt: TGTGCCAGCAGCTTAGGGGGGTCAGCTGAAGCTTTCTTT
j_gene: TRBJ2-7; abundance: -; d_gene: -; v_gene: TRBV5-1; CDR3aa: CASSSPTPPYEQYF; CDR3nt: TGCGCCAGCAGCTCACCGACCCCTCCCTACGAGCAGTACTTC
j_gene: TRBJ2-1; abundance: few; d_gene: TRBD2; v_gene: TRBV15; CDR3aa: CATSSLLAGGKNEQFF; CDR3nt: TGTGCCACCAGCAGTTTACTAGCGGGGGGGAAGAATGAGCAGTTCTTC
j_gene: TRBJ2-5; abundance: -; d_gene: TRBD1; v_gene: TRBV5-5; CDR3aa: CASSAGQAGETQYF; CDR3nt: TGTGCCAGCAGCGCGGGACAGGCAGGGGAGACCCAGTACTTC
j_gene: TRBJ1-1; abundance: -; d_gene: TRBD1; v_gene: TRBV6-1; CDR3aa: CASTQGAKTEAFF; CDR3nt: TGTGCCAGCACCCAGGGGGCGAAAACTGAAGCTTTCTTT
j_gene: TRBJ1-4; abundance: few; d_gene: -; v_gene: TRBV6-2/TRBV6-3; CDR3aa: CASSYSNAPGSPANEKLFF; CDR3nt: TGTGCCAGCAGTTACTCTAACGCCCCCGGGAGCCCCGCTAATGAAAAACTGTTTTTT
j_gene: TRBJ2-1; abundance: -; d_gene: TRBD1; v_gene: TRBV5-1; CDR3aa: CASSTGQEYNEQFF; CDR3nt: TGCGCCAGCAGCACCGGACAGGAGTACAATGAGCAGTTCTTC
j_gene: TRBJ1-3; abundance: -; d_gene: -; v_gene: TRBV6-6; CDR3aa: CASSYGQQGDTIYF; CDR3nt: TGTGCCAGCAGTTACGGTCAACAGGGTGACACCATATATTTT
j_gene: TRBJ2-5; abundance: many; d_gene: -; v_gene: TRBV24-1; CDR3aa: CATSDEGGGTDETQYF; CDR3nt: TGTGCCACCAGTGATGAGGGGGGGGGGACGGACGAGACCCAGTACTTC
j_gene: TRBJ2-5; abundance: -; d_gene: -; v_gene: TRBV21-1; CDR3aa: CASSKVWTGSGEETQYF; CDR3nt: TGTGCCAGCAGCAAAGTTTGGACAGGGAGCGGGGAAGAGACCCAGTACTTC
j_gene: TRBJ2-7; abundance: few; d_gene: -; v_gene: TRBV20-1; CDR3aa: CSVTGRVDTYEQYF; CDR3nt: TGCAGTGTAACGGGACGGGTGGATACCTACGAGCAGTACTTC
j_gene: TRBJ2-5; abundance: -; d_gene: TRBD2; v_gene: TRBV5-1; CDR3aa: CASSLNAGGPFQTQYF; CDR3nt: TGCGCCAGCAGCTTGAACGCGGGGGGCCCCTTTCAGACCCAGTACTTC
j_gene: TRBJ2-3; abundance: few; d_gene: TRBD1; v_gene: TRBV10-3; CDR3aa: CAISTGQHTDTQYF; CDR3nt: TGTGCCATCAGTACGGGACAGCACACAGATACGCAGTATTTT
j_gene: TRBJ2-1; abundance: -; d_gene: TRBD1; v_gene: TRBV7-2; CDR3aa: CASSLAAGTGGSNEQFF; CDR3nt: TGTGCCAGCAGCTTAGCGGCCGGGACAGGTGGGTCCAATGAGCAGTTCTTC
j_gene: TRBJ2-5; abundance: few; d_gene: TRBD2; v_gene: TRBV6-5; CDR3aa: CASSYGGAQYF; CDR3nt: TGTGCCAGCAGTTACGGGGGGGCCCAGTACTTC
j_gene: TRBJ2-7; abundance: few; d_gene: TRBD1; v_gene: TRBV12-3/TRBV12-4; CDR3aa: CASSLQGVIYEQYF; CDR3nt: TGTGCCAGCAGTTTACAGGGGGTCATCTACGAGCAGTACTTC
j_gene: TRBJ2-3; abundance: -; d_gene: -; v_gene: TRBV10-3; CDR3aa: CAIKAQMGRTSLDTQYF; CDR3nt: TGTGCCATCAAGGCCCAGATGGGACGAACGTCCTTGGATACGCAGTATTTT
j_gene: TRBJ2-7; abundance: -; d_gene: TRBD1; v_gene: TRBV7-6; CDR3aa: CASSSRQGHEQYF; CDR3nt: TGTGCCAGCAGCAGTAGACAGGGACACGAGCAGTACTTC
j_gene: TRBJ2-7; abundance: once; d_gene: TRBD2; v_gene: TRBV29-1; CDR3aa: CSVEGLANEQYF; CDR3nt: TGCAGCGTTGAGGGACTAGCGAATGAGCAGTACTTC
j_gene: TRBJ2-7; abundance: -; d_gene: TRBD2; v_gene: TRBV7-2; CDR3aa: CASSLGLAGHSYEQYF; CDR3nt: TGTGCCAGCAGCTTAGGACTAGCGGGGCACTCCTACGAGCAGTACTTC
j_gene: TRBJ1-1; abundance: few; d_gene: -; v_gene: TRBV5-1; CDR3aa: CASSAGTENTEAFF; CDR3nt: TGCGCCAGCAGCGCCGGGACCGAGAACACTGAAGCTTTCTTT
j_gene: TRBJ2-7; abundance: few; d_gene: TRBD2; v_gene: TRBV20-1; CDR3aa: CSARDAGLAFTYEQYF; CDR3nt: TGCAGTGCTAGAGATGCTGGACTAGCATTCACCTACGAGCAGTACTTC
j_gene: TRBJ2-7; abundance: -; d_gene: -; v_gene: TRBV29-1; CDR3aa: CSVVAGLSYEQYF; CDR3nt: TGCAGCGTTGTTGCTGGCCTCTCCTACGAGCAGTACTTC
j_gene: TRBJ1-1; abundance: once; d_gene: -; v_gene: TRBV20-1; CDR3aa: CSAMGRLNTEAFF; CDR3nt: TGCAGTGCTATGGGGCGTCTGAACACTGAAGCTTTCTTT
j_gene: TRBJ2-7; abundance: -; d_gene: TRBD2; v_gene: TRBV9; CDR3aa: CASSADSGTEQYF; CDR3nt: TGTGCCAGCAGCGCCGACAGCGGGACTGAGCAGTACTTC
j_gene: TRBJ1-1; abundance: -; d_gene: -; v_gene: TRBV7-2; CDR3aa: CASSLGGRNTEAFF; CDR3nt: TGTGCCAGCAGCTTAGGAGGCAGGAACACTGAAGCTTTCTTT
j_gene: TRBJ2-5; abundance: -; d_gene: TRBD1; v_gene: TRBV7-2; CDR3aa: CASSFRTGKETQYF; CDR3nt: TGTGCCAGCAGCTTCCGGACAGGGAAAGAGACCCAGTACTTC
j_gene: TRBJ2-5; abundance: -; d_gene: TRBD1; v_gene: TRBV4-1; CDR3aa: CASSHPRQGQETQYF; CDR3nt: TGCGCCAGCAGCCATCCACGACAGGGTCAAGAGACCCAGTACTTC
j_gene: TRBJ1-5; abundance: -; d_gene: -; v_gene: TRBV5-1; CDR3aa: CASSLGAGTRNQPQHF; CDR3nt: TGCGCCAGCAGCTTGGGTGCAGGAACTCGCAATCAGCCCCAGCATTTT
j_gene: TRBJ2-2; abundance: -; d_gene: TRBD1; v_gene: TRBV5-1; CDR3aa: CASSPGTGFTGELFF; CDR3nt: TGCGCCAGCAGCCCCGGGACAGGGTTCACCGGGGAGCTGTTTTTT
j_gene: TRBJ1-3; abundance: -; d_gene: -; v_gene: TRBV7-8; CDR3aa: CASSHRDKGNTIYF; CDR3nt: TGTGCCAGCAGCCACCGGGACAAAGGAAACACCATATATTTT
j_gene: TRBJ2-2; abundance: -; d_gene: TRBD2; v_gene: TRBV4-1; CDR3aa: CASSRLAGASGTGELFF; CDR3nt: TGCGCCAGCAGCCGGCTAGCGGGGGCCTCAGGCACCGGGGAGCTGTTTTTT
j_gene: TRBJ2-3; abundance: -; d_gene: TRBD1; v_gene: TRBV29-1; CDR3aa: CSVARQGTTDTQYF; CDR3nt: TGCAGCGTGGCAAGACAGGGAACCACAGATACGCAGTATTTT
j_gene: TRBJ1-1; abundance: many; d_gene: -; v_gene: TRBV5-1; CDR3aa: CASSLQGNTEAFF; CDR3nt: TGTGCCAGCAGCTTACAGGGTAATACTGAAGCTTTCTTT
j_gene: TRBJ1-3; abundance: -; d_gene: TRBD1; v_gene: TRBV3-1; CDR3aa: CASSRSGTGGPDSGNTIYF; CDR3nt: TGTGCCAGCAGCCGAAGCGGGACAGGGGGTCCCGACTCTGGAAACACCATATATTTT
j_gene: TRBJ2-5; abundance: -; d_gene: -; v_gene: TRBV29-1; CDR3aa: CSVTITIQETQYF; CDR3nt: TGCAGCGTTACCATAACCATCCAAGAGACCCAGTACTTC
j_gene: TRBJ2-1; abundance: -; d_gene: TRBD2; v_gene: TRBV2; CDR3aa: CASTNRTSGYNEQFF; CDR3nt: TGTGCCAGCACAAACAGGACTAGCGGCTACAATGAGCAGTTCTTC
j_gene: TRBJ2-5; abundance: -; d_gene: -; v_gene: TRBV21-1; CDR3aa: CASSKRKDRVIQETQYF; CDR3nt: TGTGCCAGCAGCAAAAGGAAGGACAGGGTTATCCAAGAGACCCAGTACTTC